This TCR beta chain derives from a study of T cell responses to AZD1222 COVID-19 vaccine. The CDR3 totals 15 residues. Germline V gene data show CDR1 as WNHNN and CDR2 as SYGVQD (reference sequence). Trimming cost V 6 bases and J 8 bases, with 22 bases left between them. Generated by immunoSEQ multiplex PCR, the TCRdb table keeps only in-frame clones and is missing some. Here the sample spans some 180,000 clones, about 93% being singletons. Regarding this clone: What it recognizes is unknown.

Study-level points and caveats: Donors were largely white British and mainly female; clonal diversity was possibly underestimated. Recipients of two AZD1222 doses showed rising Spike-specific TCR breadth and depth. Repertoires were obtained only post-peak T cell response. Reports indicate that nearly half of spike-specific TCRs are directed at unmutated variant regions.

The source material was peripheral blood, sampled 28 days after the second AZD1222 dose. The TCR was taken from an adult who received the AZD1222 COVID-19 vaccine. The chain combines TRBV10-1 with TRBJ1-2, with a tentative D call TRBD1 (5 bases). The DNA for the CDR3 is TGCGCCAGCAGCTTGGGCTACCGGGACGGCGCGGGCTACACCTTC. It encodes CASSLGYRDGAGYTF.